These 9 T cell receptor beta chains were all obtained from the same sample, sequenced in a study of blood T cell repertoires in COVID-19. The assay was immunoSEQ multiplex PCR, and TCRdb's table has in-frame clones only and misses some. The sample lists about 110,000 clones, over 75% occurring once. Input material: peripheral blood. The receptors come from a human donor in a cohort sampled during active COVID-19.

A note on this clone: An end of the junction differs from the germline gene, which may be a read error. The J gene is TRBJ2-3, the V gene TRBV6-2 or TRBV6-3, with D possibly matching TRBD2 (6 bases). Germline V gene lookup returns CDR1 MNHEY and CDR2 SVGEGT. The CDR3 runs to 15 residues. The CDR3: CASSYRDSNTDTRYF. In DNA, the CDR3 is TGTGCCAGCAGTTACCGGGACTCTAACACAGATACGCGGTATTTT.

The genes are TRBV7-3 and TRBJ2-7, with unresolved D. There are 15 residues in the CDR3. V lost 2 bases and J 0 bases, leaving 11 bases between the germline ends. CDR1 is SGHTA, CDR2 FQGTGA, per germline. The CDR3: CASSLFGHSSYEQYF. The CDR3 region has the DNA TGTGCCAGCAGCTTATTCGGTCATAGCTCCTACGAGCAGTACTTC. Complete variable domain (other parts from reference TRBV7-3 and TRBJ2-7): GAGVSQTPSNKVTEKGKYVELRCDPISGHTALYWYRQSLGQGPEFLIYFQGTGAADDSGLPNDRFFAVRPEGSVSTLKIQRTERGDSAVYLCASSLFGHSSYEQYFGPGTRLTVT.

A few counts support this clone. This chain links TRBV5-6 with TRBJ2-5; D unresolved. V dropped 1 base and J dropped 1 base, with 11 bases sitting between them. Germline CDR1 reads SGHDT; CDR2 reads YYEEEE. This CDR3 is 15 amino acids long. CDR3 DNA: TGTGCCAGCAGCTTGTTCCCCAGGCCCCAAGAGACCCAGTACTTC. It is translated as CASSLFPRPQETQYF. The whole variable domain, filled in from reference TRBV5-6 and TRBJ2-5, reads DAGVTQSPTHLIKTRGQQVTLRCSPKSGHDTVSWYQQALGQGPQFIFQYYEEEERQRGNFPDRFSGHQFPNYSSELNVNALLLGDSALYLCASSLFPRPQETQYFGPGTRLLVL.

The chain joins TRBV6-5 to TRBJ2-5, with a possible D match to TRBD1 (5 bases). This CDR3 has 15 residues. Trimming left V 2 bases short and J 5 bases short, with 15 bases between. Looked up from germline, CDR1 is MNHEY and CDR2 is SVGAGI. DNA for the CDR3: TGTGCCAGCAGTTACCTACAGGCCCTGGGGGAGACCCAGTACTTC. Its translation: CASSYLQALGETQYF.

CDR3 DNA: TGTGCCAGCAGCCCCGGGACTAGCGGGAGAAACTCCTACGAGCAGTACTTC. Its protein product is CASSPGTSGRNSYEQYF. V and J are TRBV11-2 and TRBJ2-7; 14 bases are a match to TRBD2. CDR1 SGHAT and CDR2 FQNNGV come from the germline V gene. The length of the CDR3 is 17 residues. Trimming cost V 5 bases and J 0 bases; bases outside gene matches: 6. Looking up the rest from reference TRBV11-2 and TRBJ2-7 gives the full variable domain: EAGVAQSPRYKIIEKRQSVAFWCNPISGHATLYWYQQILGQGPKLLIQFQNNGVVDDSQLPKDRFSAERLKGVDSTLKIQPAKLEDSAVYLCASSPGTSGRNSYEQYFGPGTRLTVT.

The chain joins TRBV4-1 to TRBJ2-7, with a tentative D call TRBD2 (5 bases). Looked up from germline, CDR1 is MGHRA and CDR2 is YSYEKL. The CDR3 loop spans 17 amino acids. Trimming left V 0 bases short and J 0 bases short, with 15 bases between. CDR3 residues: CASSQDPGLILSYEQYF. The CDR3 nucleotides are TGCGCCAGCAGCCAAGATCCCGGACTCATTCTCTCCTACGAGCAGTACTTC.

V gene TRBV6-5 combines with J gene TRBJ1-3; the D gene is possibly TRBD1 (5 bases). CDR3 size: 15 residues. Germline V CDR1 and CDR2: MNHEY, SVGAGI. V dropped 0 bases and J dropped 4 bases, with 10 bases sitting between them. The CDR3: CASSYSTGVGNTIYF. The CDR3 DNA reads TGTGCCAGCAGTTACTCGACGGGGGTCGGAAACACCATATATTTT.

V gene TRBV4-2 combines with J gene TRBJ1-2; 10 bases are a match to TRBD1. The CDR3 is 15 residues long. Germline CDR1 is LGHNA and CDR2 is YNFKEQ. After removal of 2 bases from V and 3 bases from J, the junction contained 3 bases not matched to a gene. The CDR3 is CASSQWDRGDYGYTF. The CDR3, as DNA: TGTGCCAGCAGCCAATGGGACAGGGGAGACTATGGCTACACCTTC.

This chain joins TRBV7-3 and TRBJ2-6, with a tentative D call TRBD1 (6 bases). V was clipped by 5 bases and J by 4 bases, with 18 bases between them. The germline V gene encodes CDR1 SGHTA and CDR2 FQGTGA. This CDR3 has 17 amino acids. CDR3 region: CASSPRQVSVGANVLTF. CDR3 DNA sequence: TGTGCCAGCAGCCCCCGACAGGTCTCGGTCGGGGCCAACGTCCTGACTTTC.